This is a list of T cell receptor beta chains from one sample in a study of T cell responses to AZD1222 COVID-19 vaccine. The method was immunoSEQ multiplex PCR; TCRdb's version includes in-frame clones alone and lacks a portion of them. The table records fewer than 130,000 clones, just under 95% of them present only once. The material sequenced was peripheral blood, taken 28 days after the second AZD1222 dose. The receptors derive from an adult who received the AZD1222 COVID-19 vaccine. Each CDR3 is given with its conserved first and last residue. D genes are given only for firm matches. Clone size is shown for a subset of rows, as once, few, many or a class of expanded clone.

j_gene	abundance	v_gene	d_gene	CDR3nt	CDR3aa
TRBJ2-6	-	TRBV5-6	-	TGTGCCAGCAGCTTGAGGCCCTCTGGGGCCAACGTCCTGACTTTC	CASSLRPSGANVLTF
TRBJ1-1	-	TRBV18	-	TGTGCCAGCTCACCGGGGACGAACACTGAAGCTTTCTTT	CASSPGTNTEAFF
TRBJ1-6	-	TRBV6-2/TRBV6-3	-	TGTGCCAGCAGTTATCGTAGTGAGAATTCACCCCTCCACTTT	CASSYRSENSPLHF
TRBJ1-5	-	TRBV7-8	-	TGTGCCAGCAGCTTAGTAAGGGTCCAGCCCCAGCATTTT	CASSLVRVQPQHF
TRBJ1-2	-	TRBV10-3	TRBD1	TGTGCCATCACCCGGGACAGGGCCCTTGGCTACACCTTC	CAITRDRALGYTF
TRBJ1-2	-	TRBV7-9	-	TGTGCCAGCAGCCCCCGGGCAAACTCCTATGGCTACACCTTC	CASSPRANSYGYTF
TRBJ2-2	-	TRBV6-2/TRBV6-3	-	TGTGCCAGCAGTTTCCAGGGGGGGGACACCGGGGAGCTGTTTTTT	CASSFQGGDTGELFF
TRBJ2-1	few	TRBV14	-	TGTGCCAGCAGCCAAGGGCCGAACAATGAGCAGTTCTTC	CASSQGPNNEQFF
TRBJ1-5	-	TRBV28	-	TGTGCCAGCAGTCCGACAGGTGAACCTAGCTTGGCCCAGCATTTT	CASSPTGEPSLAQHF
TRBJ1-2	-	TRBV2	TRBD1	TGTGCCAGCAGTGTACGACAGGGAGGTAATGCTGGCTACACCTTC	CASSVRQGGNAGYTF
TRBJ1-5	-	TRBV19	-	TGTGCCAGTAGTTTGGGCAGGGAAGGGCCCCAGCATTTT	CASSLGREGPQHF
TRBJ2-2	-	TRBV7-9	-	TGTGCCAGCAGCTTAGAGCGGCAGGCCCGGGAGCTGTTTTTT	CASSLERQARELFF
TRBJ1-3	few	TRBV28	-	TGTGCCAGCAGTCCCCCGGGCCGCTCTGGAAACACCATATATTTT	CASSPPGRSGNTIYF
TRBJ1-2	-	TRBV7-3	TRBD1	TGTGCCAGCAGCCTAAGGACAGGGGATGGCTACACCTTC	CASSLRTGDGYTF
TRBJ2-2	-	TRBV10-2	TRBD1	TGCGCCAGCAGTACAGGGGGCTCAAACACCGGGGAGCTGTTTTTT	CASSTGGSNTGELFF
TRBJ1-5	-	TRBV7-2	-	TGTGCCAGCAGCTTATACGGCAGGGGTTATCAGCCCCAGCATTTT	CASSLYGRGYQPQHF
TRBJ2-5	-	TRBV19	-	TGTGCCAGTACAGGGATGGGGGAGACCCAGTACTTC	CASTGMGETQYF
TRBJ2-3	-	TRBV3-1/TRBV3-2	-	TGTGCCAGCGGCCAATATAAGACGAACACAGATACGCAGTATTTT	CASGQYKTNTDTQYF
TRBJ2-1	-	TRBV30	-	TGTGCCTGGTCCCAGGGGGGGGTGGGTGAGCAGTTCTTC	CAWSQGGVGEQFF
TRBJ2-5	-	TRBV28	TRBD2	TGTGCCAGCAGTCGCATAGCGGGGGGGCCGGAGACCCAGTACTTC	CASSRIAGGPETQYF
TRBJ2-7	-	TRBV5-1	-	TGCGCCAGCAGCTTGGGGGGGTTTCCCTACGAGCAGTACTTC	CASSLGGFPYEQYF
TRBJ2-2	-	TRBV11-3	-	TGTGCCAGCAGCCCGAGGGGGAACACCGGGGAGCTGTTTTTT	CASSPRGNTGELFF
TRBJ1-2	-	TRBV7-9	TRBD1	TGTGCCAGCAGCTTCCTTTGGCAGGGGGCTACCTATGGCTACACCTTC	CASSFLWQGATYGYTF
TRBJ1-6	-	TRBV19	-	TGTGCCAGGGGCGTAGCCTCTACTTATAATTCACCCCTCCACTTT	CARGVASTYNSPLHF
TRBJ1-6	-	TRBV19	-	TGTGCCAGTAGTACCGGACGTAGCTCCTATAATTCACCCCTCCACTTT	CASSTGRSSYNSPLHF
TRBJ1-1	-	TRBV7-6	-	TGTGCCAGCAGTATTGAAGCTTTCTTT	CASSIEAFF
TRBJ2-2	-	TRBV5-1	-	TGCGCCAGCAGCTTGGCTGGCCGGGCCGGTACCGGGGAGCTGTTTTTT	CASSLAGRAGTGELFF
TRBJ2-5	-	TRBV10-3	-	TGTGCCATCAGTGTTGAGCCTCCGGGGGAGACCCAGTACTTC	CAISVEPPGETQYF
TRBJ2-1	-	TRBV7-2	-	TGTGCCAGCAGCTTAGAGGTCGGCCACAATGAGCAGTTCTTC	CASSLEVGHNEQFF
TRBJ1-4	-	TRBV19	TRBD1	TGTGCCAGTAGTAAGGACAGGGATCAGAAACTGTTTTTT	CASSKDRDQKLFF
TRBJ1-4	-	TRBV28	-	TGTGCCAGCAGTACTAATGAAAAACTGTTTTTT	CASSTNEKLFF
TRBJ1-1	-	TRBV6-2/TRBV6-3	-	TGTGCCAGCAGCAAGGAAGTGGGCGCGGGCACTGAAGCTTTCTTT	CASSKEVGAGTEAFF
TRBJ1-1	-	TRBV11-2	TRBD1	TGTGCCAGCAGCTTAGCACAGGGGGGCACTGAAGCTTTCTTT	CASSLAQGGTEAFF
TRBJ2-1	-	TRBV5-1	-	TGCGCCAGCAGCTTGGGGGAGGGGGCCAGATACAATGAGCAGTTCTTC	CASSLGEGARYNEQFF
TRBJ2-7	-	TRBV19	TRBD1	TGTGCCAGTAGTTTCCCGGGACAGGGGTCCTACGAGCAGTACTTC	CASSFPGQGSYEQYF
TRBJ2-7	-	TRBV7-9	-	TGTGCCAGCAGCAGTTACCGGACACCCCCCGGCGAGCAGTACTTC	CASSSYRTPPGEQYF
TRBJ1-1	-	TRBV5-5	-	TGTGCCAGCAGCTTGGGACGGACCTCGAACACTGAAGCTTTCTTT	CASSLGRTSNTEAFF
TRBJ2-2	-	TRBV27	-	TGTGCCAGCAGTTCCCGGGACCACAAGACCGGGGAGCTGTTTTTT	CASSSRDHKTGELFF
TRBJ1-5	-	TRBV21-1	-	TGTGCCAGCAGCAACTCCGTTACCGGGACAGGGTTGGGGGTTAATCAGCCCCAGCATTTT	CASSNSVTGTGLGVNQPQHF
TRBJ1-5	-	TRBV6-5	-	TGTGCCAGCAGATACAGGGTGGGTCAGCCCCAGCATTTT	CASRYRVGQPQHF
TRBJ2-1	-	TRBV18	-	TGTGCCAGCTCACCACCGATTCCAGGGGACAATGAGCAGTTCTTC	CASSPPIPGDNEQFF
TRBJ1-3	-	TRBV19	-	TGTGCCAGTAGTATACAAGGGACTGGAAACACCATATATTTT	CASSIQGTGNTIYF
TRBJ1-2	-	TRBV7-2	-	TGTGCCAGCAGTGGCACAGGGATCTCGTATGGCTACACCTTC	CASSGTGISYGYTF
TRBJ2-5	-	TRBV10-3	-	TGTGCCATCAGTGAAACGTACCAAGAGACCCAGTACTTC	CAISETYQETQYF
TRBJ1-4	-	TRBV6-2/TRBV6-3	-	TGTGCCAGCAGTTCTAGTGGGCCTAGTGAAAAACTGTTTTTT	CASSSSGPSEKLFF
TRBJ1-2	-	TRBV6-5	-	TGTGCCAGCAGTTACTCGAAGGGGTCGGACTTCTATGGCTACACCTTC	CASSYSKGSDFYGYTF
TRBJ2-7	-	TRBV19	TRBD1	TGTGCCAGTAGGGGCCCGGGACAGGGGACCTACGAGCAGTACTTC	CASRGPGQGTYEQYF